Listed below are T cell receptor beta chains from one sample, sequenced in a study of early T cells in non-severe SARS-CoV-2 infection. MiXCR, applied by TCRdb to the 5' RACE reads, yields one record per CDR3 protein. Of some 82,000 distinct CDR3 sequences detected, roughly 12% appear once; the ten largest clones hold about 2.6%. Input material: whole blood. The receptors stem from an adult who was a healthcare worker with PCR-confirmed SARS-CoV-2 infection or an uninfected control (not recorded which). The CDR3 runs from the conserved cysteine through the conserved F or W.

>TRBJ2-7|TRBV7-8
CASSLGKYEQYF
>TRBJ1-1|TRBV6-6
CASLGPVMNTEAFF
>TRBJ2-1|TRBV20-1
CSASPGGQNEQFF
>TRBJ2-5|TRBV6-5
CASIQGETQYF
>TRBJ1-1|TRBV7-9
CASSFPPLGQGNTEAFF
>TRBJ2-4|TRBV19
CASSGRRELAKNIQYF
>TRBJ2-2|TRBV7-3
CASSLKAGGNTGELFF
>TRBJ1-1|TRBV28
CASSTLNTEAFF
>TRBJ2-1|TRBV2
CASIISGRGNEQFF
>TRBJ1-2|TRBV25-1
CASSGPLGQGLWGYTF
>TRBJ2-3|TRBV28
CASRETGTSADTQYF
>TRBJ2-3|TRBV6-5
CASSYAETGDTDTQYF
>TRBJ2-5|TRBV11-2
CASSSEMGLVGRETQYF
>TRBJ2-5|TRBV7-3
CASSLAGAGPETQYF
>TRBJ2-5|TRBV29-1
CSVGFETQYF
>TRBJ2-1|TRBV12-3/TRBV12-4
CASSLFGGPSYNEQFF
>TRBJ2-7|TRBV11-2
CASSLDGTSGIPVYEQYF
>TRBJ2-7|TRBV29-1
CSVLAGGPEQYF
>TRBJ2-5|TRBV5-1
CASSLDSGRQETQYF
>TRBJ2-1|TRBV19
CASSINAGTNNEQFF
>TRBJ2-5|TRBV25-1
CASSALRGEVGETQYF
>TRBJ2-5|TRBV5-1
CASSSGTPGETQYF
>TRBJ1-1|TRBV20-1
CSATEAFF
>TRBJ2-7|TRBV6-5
CASSYMGQNSYEQYF
>TRBJ1-1|TRBV18
CASSPRRIDMNTEAFF
>TRBJ2-7|TRBV9
CASTTPGGSYEQYF
>TRBJ2-3|TRBV5-1
CASSSAGSWITDTQYF
>TRBJ2-2|TRBV9
CASSVRRQDTGELFF
>TRBJ2-7|TRBV5-1
CASSLSASGSYEQYF
>TRBJ2-1|TRBV11-2
CASSWTSAYNEQFF
>TRBJ2-3|TRBV5-1
CASSLVGTDTQYF
>TRBJ1-1|TRBV6-2/TRBV6-3
CASSSVRVTEAFF
>TRBJ1-1|TRBV2
CASSEALSNTEAFF
>TRBJ2-7|TRBV2
CASSEAPRAGPRQYF
>TRBJ1-4|TRBV13
CASSLLTANEKLFF
>TRBJ1-1|TRBV5-5
CASSLGLGSGNTEAFF
>TRBJ2-1|TRBV11-3
CASSPSFGPSWNEQFF
>TRBJ2-2|TRBV7-9
CASSSTGTVNTGELFF
>TRBJ1-5|TRBV12-3/TRBV12-4
CASSFRTGREGPQHF
>TRBJ2-7|TRBV27
CASSFASGGHSEQYF
>TRBJ2-3|TRBV10-3
CAIGSAGRRDTQYF
>TRBJ1-5|TRBV11-2
CASSATFSQPQHF
>TRBJ1-5|TRBV2
CASKGEGVTYSNQPQHF
>TRBJ2-4|TRBV20-1
CSARDDGQGTSQRNIQYF
>TRBJ2-3|TRBV7-2
CASSFTAVTQYF
>TRBJ2-3|TRBV12-3/TRBV12-4
CASSLAGPYTDTQYF
>TRBJ2-1|TRBV2
CASSFPGGRDNEQFF
>TRBJ2-1|TRBV10-2
CASRSGRSDEQFF
>TRBJ2-2|TRBV5-1
CASSLNILPGELFF
>TRBJ2-6|TRBV6-2/TRBV6-3
CASTFRGGLGANVLTF
>TRBJ2-3|TRBV7-6
CASSEGQGGTDTQYF
>TRBJ1-3|TRBV6-2/TRBV6-3
CASRGSSGNTIYF
>TRBJ1-1|TRBV18
CASSQSRGEAFF